This T cell receptor beta chain was found in a study of tumor and adjacent non-tumor tissue in lung cancer. The wider study: The patients, around 10 men and five or six women, were roughly 30 to 80 with stage I to III disease. Samples averaged roughly 4.2 million productive TCRbeta reads each. Study findings and constraints: Tumor tissue had significantly higher TCR diversity than normal lung.

Three rounds of nested PCR, following a modified ARM-PCR protocol, produced the TCRbeta library. MiXCR, run by TCRdb on the multiplex PCR reads, gives a single entry per CDR3 protein. The sample holds roughly 120,000 distinct CDR3 sequences; roughly two thirds are singletons and the top ten take around 20%. No cell sorting was done before RNA was extracted from the tissue. This non-tumor lung sample came from over 3 cm beyond the tumor edge. Donors were chemotherapy-naive, newly diagnosed lung cancer surgical patients in China, August–late 2014. A remark on this clonotype: Its antigen is not known. An end of the junction differs from the germline gene, which may be a read error.

This CDR3 is 14 amino acids long. Germline V lookup: CDR1 DFQATT, CDR2 SNEGSKA (reference sequence). The specimen was distant non-tumor lung tissue. The gene calls are TRBV20-1 and TRBJ2-7; perhaps D is TRBD1 or TRBD2 (5 bases each). This receptor was identified in a man aged 55 to 70 with non-small cell lung cancer. The CDR3 nucleotides are TGCATTGCTAGATATCCTGGGGGATTACGCGAGCAGTACTTC. Encoded protein: CIARYPGGLREQYF.